A single sample gave rise to the 24 T cell receptor beta chains below, sequenced in a study of blood T cell repertoires in COVID-19. The repertoire was sequenced with immunoSEQ multiplex PCR; TCRdb's copy has only in-frame clones and lacks some. Of approximately 160,000 clones listed, under 85% are singletons. The sequenced sample consisted of peripheral blood. Receptors were obtained from a woman of 80 years or more with acute or convalescent COVID-19.

CDR3 DNA sequence: TGTGCCAGCAGCGCCTCTCACAAGGGGGCCGGGGAGCTGTTTTTT. Residues: CASSASHKGAGELFF. The genes are TRBV9 and TRBJ2-2; possibly TRBD1 for D (6 bases). V lost 3 bases to trimming and J lost 6 bases, with 15 bases between them. Per germline, CDR1 SGDLS and CDR2 YYNGEE. The CDR3 sequence is 15 residues long. The whole variable domain, filled in from reference TRBV9 and TRBJ2-2, reads DSGVTQTPKHLITATGQRVTLRCSPRSGDLSVYWYQQSLDQGLQFLIQYYNGEERAKGNILERFSAQQFPDLHSELNLSSLELGDSALYFCASSASHKGAGELFFGEGSRLTVL.

CDR3 DNA: TGTGCCAGCTCAGACAGCGGGTCCTATAATTCACCCCTCCACTTT. It translates to CASSDSGSYNSPLHF. The rearrangement joins TRBV18 to TRBJ1-6, with a weak D call TRBD1 (5 bases). V lost 5 bases, J lost 1 base, and 9 bases lay in between. From germline, CDR1 is KGHSH and CDR2 LQKENI. There are 15 residues in the CDR3.

The chain carries TRBV6-5 and TRBJ2-7, with 10 bases fitting TRBD1. CDR1 and CDR2 (germline): MNHEY, SVGAGI. This CDR3 is built from 15 residues. With V trimmed by 3 bases and J by 2 bases, 4 bases remained unmatched. CDR3 in DNA: TGTGCCAGCAGTTATCAGGGGACAGGGGCCTACGAGCAGTACTTC. Translation: CASSYQGTGAYEQYF.

The chain couples TRBV2 to TRBJ2-5; TRBD1 agrees at 10 bases. Trimming at V came to 4 bases and at J to 4 bases, leaving 12 bases not matched to a gene. Germline-derived CDR1 and CDR2 are SNHLY and FYNNEI. This CDR3 region has 17 residues. CDR3 amino acids: CASSASGDRGLGETQYF. The CDR3, as DNA: TGTGCCAGCAGTGCCTCGGGGGACAGGGGTTTAGGAGAGACCCAGTACTTC.

This clone has only one observation. The chain has TRBV3-1 (or the pseudogene TRBV3-2) and TRBJ2-7, with TRBD1 identical over 7 bases. The J segment lost 4 bases and the V segment lost 2 bases, leaving 14 bases of the junction unmatched. The germline CDR1 and CDR2 sequences are LGHDT and YNNKEL (reference sequence). The CDR3 is 17 amino acids. CDR3 in amino acids: CASSQIPGQDFGYEQYF. The DNA of the CDR3 is TGTGCCAGCAGCCAAATTCCCGGACAGGATTTTGGGTACGAGCAGTACTTC.

The chain is built from TRBV29-1 and TRBJ2-1; the D is unclear. Germline loops: CDR1 SQVTM, CDR2 ANQGSEA. V gave up 5 bases and J gave up 7 bases, with 9 bases separating them. This CDR3 has 11 residues. The CDR3 region is CSVSNMNEQFF. In DNA, the CDR3 is TGCAGCGTTTCTAATATGAATGAGCAGTTCTTC.

This sequence joins TRBV23-1 and TRBJ2-5, with 9 bases fitting TRBD1. TRBV23-1 is marked as an open reading frame, function uncertain. CDR3 length: 18 residues. V was pared by 4 bases and J by 5 bases, with 17 bases of the junction left unmatched. The CDR3: CASSPELTGGQFVETQYF. The CDR3 nucleotides are TGCGCCAGCAGTCCCGAGCTGACAGGGGGTCAGTTCGTGGAGACCCAGTACTTC.

The chain recombines TRBV7-3 with TRBJ2-2, with D perhaps TRBD2 (6 bases). The CDR3 length is 16 residues. The germline V and J ends were trimmed by 5 bases and 6 bases, with 19 bases remaining between them. Germline CDR1 and CDR2: SGHTA and FQGTGA. The CDR3 nucleotides read TGTGCCAGCAGCCCGAAACCAAGGGACTCCGCCGGGGAGCTGTTTTTT. As protein: CASSPKPRDSAGELFF.

This clone has only one observation. The CDR3 here is CASSKGPSGGGAYYEQFF. CDR3 coding DNA: TGTGCCAGCAGCAAAGGCCCTAGCGGGGGAGGGGCCTACTATGAGCAGTTCTTC. The chain combines TRBV21-1 with TRBJ2-1; the DNA was not used to check the table's D call, TRBD2. TRBV21-1 corresponds to a pseudogene. This CDR3 is 18 amino acids long.

The chain links TRBV30 to TRBJ2-5; maybe TRBD2 (7 bases). CDR1 and CDR2 (germline): GTSNPN, SVGIG (reference sequence). This CDR3 spans 15 amino acids. V shed 0 bases and J shed 3 bases, with 14 bases lying between them. The CDR3 coding sequence is TGTGCCTGGAGTGTACAGGGACTACCTGAAGAGACCCAGTACTTC. Translating gives CAWSVQGLPEETQYF.

This clone was seen more than once but under ten times. The V gene is TRBV19, the J gene TRBJ2-3; no clear D. Trimming shortened V by 5 bases and J by 4 bases, and 7 bases separated the two germline ends. This CDR3 has 12 amino acids. Germline CDR1 LNHDA, CDR2 SQIVND (reference sequence). CDR3 region: CASSHRADTQYF. Here the CDR3 DNA reads TGTGCCAGTAGTCATCGGGCAGATACGCAGTATTTT.

This chain links TRBV6-5 with TRBJ1-1; 8 bases agree with TRBD1. This CDR3 is 14 amino acids long. V gave up 7 bases and J gave up 4 bases; unmatched junction bases: 8. Germline assignment: CDR1 MNHEY and CDR2 SVGAGI. DNA for the CDR3: TGTGCCAGCAATCAGGGGGCGCGAATCACTGAAGCTTTCTTT. The encoded protein is CASNQGARITEAFF.

The rearrangement uses TRBV5-1 and TRBJ2-5; TRBD1 aligns across 8 bases. V was pared by 1 base and J by 6 bases, with 5 bases of the junction left unmatched. Per the germline V gene, CDR1 is SGHRS and CDR2 is YFSETQ. The CDR3 loop spans 14 amino acids. In DNA, the CDR3 is TGCGCCAGCAGCTTGTCGACAGGGGACCAGACCCAGTACTTC. Translation: CASSLSTGDQTQYF.

The chain couples TRBV5-1 to TRBJ2-1; 8 bases align to TRBD2. This CDR3 comprises 15 residues. CDR1 is SGHRS and CDR2 is YFSETQ in the germline V gene. V trimming: 0 bases; J trimming: 6 bases; junction bases outside the gene matches: 5. The CDR3 loop reads CASSLARREGNEQFF. The CDR3 nucleotides are TGCGCCAGCAGCTTGGCAAGACGGGAGGGCAATGAGCAGTTCTTC.

The chain has TRBV20-1 and TRBJ1-1, with TRBD1 matching 10 bases. CDR1 and CDR2 from the germline V gene are DFQATT and SNEGSKA (reference sequence). The CDR3 is made up of 14 amino acids. J was trimmed by 5 bases and V by 3 bases; bases with no gene match: 6. CDR3 sequence (DNA): TGCAGTGCTAGTTTGGGGACAGGGGTTACTGAAGCTTTCTTT. It is translated as CSASLGTGVTEAFF.

The CDR3 reads CATSRDVTTYEQYF. The CDR3 region has the DNA TGTGCCACCAGCAGAGATGTCACAACCTACGAGCAGTACTTC. The V gene is TRBV15, the J gene TRBJ2-7; D is uncertain. Germline CDR1 and CDR2: LNHNV and YYDKDF (reference sequence). V shed 0 bases and J shed 2 bases, with 8 bases lying between them. The CDR3 is made up of 14 amino acids.

The CDR3 bases are TGTGCCAGCAGCTCTGCCGGGACCGGGGGGCGACCGTCGAATTTGCCCCTCCACTTT. This translates into CASSSAGTGGRPSNLPLHF. This chain joins TRBV7-8 and TRBJ1-6, with a tentative D call TRBD1 (6 bases). Trimming pared 4 bases from V and 13 bases from J, leaving 32 bases between. The CDR3 extends over 19 amino acids. The germline V gene has CDR1 SGHVS and CDR2 FQNEAQ.

The chain carries TRBV30 and TRBJ1-2; D perhaps matches TRBD1 (5 bases). Trimming took 4 bases from V and 4 from J, leaving 16 bases between them. Germline V lookup: CDR1 GTSNPN, CDR2 SVGIG (reference sequence). This CDR3 is built from 14 residues. In DNA form, the CDR3 reads TGTGCCTGGAAGGGACTCGGCTTTGGCTATGGCTACACCTTC. This translates into CAWKGLGFGYGYTF.

This clone was counted once. Here the CDR3 DNA reads TGTGCCAGCAGCCCGATGGCAGGGGGCCCTGAAGCTTTCTTT. Protein sequence: CASSPMAGGPEAFF. The chain joins TRBV9 to TRBJ1-1; the match to TRBD1 covers 8 bases. The CDR3 is 14 residues long. The germline gives CDR1 SGDLS, CDR2 YYNGEE. J was trimmed by 6 bases and V by 4 bases; bases with no gene match: 8.

The rearrangement uses TRBV20-1 and TRBJ2-7; D is possibly TRBD2 (6 bases). The V end was cut by 3 bases, the J end by 4 bases, with 7 bases between. The CDR3 runs 11 residues. Germline V gives CDR1 DFQATT, CDR2 SNEGSKA (reference sequence). CDR3 bases: TGCAGTGCTAGGCTAGCGTACGAGCAGTACTTC. Translation gives CSARLAYEQYF.

V usage is TRBV6-1 and J usage is TRBJ2-2; no clear D. Germline CDR1 and CDR2: MNHNS and SASEGT. V shed 2 bases and J shed 2 bases, with 3 bases lying between them. The CDR3 is 13 amino acids. The CDR3 spells CASSEPNTGELFF. The DNA of the CDR3 is TGTGCCAGCAGTGAACCAAACACCGGGGAGCTGTTTTTT.

This sequence joins TRBV25-1 and TRBJ1-3, with D maybe TRBD1 (5 bases). Germline-derived CDR1 and CDR2 are MGHDK and SYGVNS. V lost 5 bases, J lost 4 bases, and 12 bases lay in between. The CDR3 has 14 amino acids. CDR3: CASSRGTEGNTIYF. In DNA, the CDR3 is TGTGCCAGCAGTAGGGGAACCGAAGGAAACACCATATATTTT.

Concerning this clone itself: Sequence at one end of the junction differs from germline and may be a read error. The J gene is TRBJ2-7, the V gene TRBV30, with TRBD2 matching 7 bases. The CDR3 covers 12 residues. Germline V gene sequence: CDR1 GTSNPN, CDR2 SVGIG (reference sequence). The chain's CDR3 is CAWIADGGLATF. CDR3 in DNA: TGTGCCTGGATTGCCGACGGGGGGTTGGCCACCTTC.

This chain joins TRBV5-1 and TRBJ1-5, with 10 bases fitting TRBD1. V was pared by 4 bases and J by 4 bases, with 5 bases of the junction left unmatched. Germline V CDR1 and CDR2: SGHRS, YFSETQ. This CDR3 contains 15 residues. This CDR3 reads CASSRGTGENQPQHF. The CDR3 region has the DNA TGCGCCAGCAGCCGGGGGACAGGGGAGAATCAGCCCCAGCATTTT.